This T cell receptor beta chain came from a study of CD8 T cells in ankylosing spondylitis. It was by quantitative 5'-RACE with molecular barcodes that TCR beta libraries were made. TCRdb re-called the 5' RACE reads through MiXCR, storing one row per CDR3 protein. The sample lists around 140,000 distinct CDR3 sequences; approximately 10% were seen once. Study observations and caveats: Earlier work had already found some motif variants in reactive arthritis synovial fluid and blood. What seemed typical of ankylosing spondylitis blood was a TCR beta motif built from roughly 8 highly homologous variants.

This CDR3 has 14 amino acids. Germline V lookup: CDR1 LGHDT, CDR2 YNNKEL (reference sequence). Deletions cut 4 bases from V and 6 bases from J, with 13 bases between. This clonotype was seen repeatedly, ten times or more. Its target is not known. The source of this sequence is a female donor with ankylosing spondylitis or in good health (not recorded which). This rearrangement joins TRBV3-1 to TRBJ2-1, with D unresolved. Sequences were obtained from blood, either unsorted or a sorted T cell fraction (not recorded which). CDR3 loop: CASSPLGRGNEQFF. Here the CDR3 DNA reads TGTGCCAGCAGCCCCCTTGGGCGAGGCAATGAGCAGTTCTTC.